A selection of T cell receptor beta chains follows, all from one sample in a study of blood T cell repertoires in COVID-19. Sequencing used immunoSEQ multiplex PCR; TCRdb keeps in-frame clones, though not all of them. This table holds 200,000 to 250,000 clones, 70% to 90% found once. Specimen: PBMCs or T cells enriched from blood (not recorded which). Every receptor here comes from a woman aged 40 to 55 with acute COVID-19. Each CDR3 is given with its conserved first and last residue. A D gene is named only where the DNA matches it firmly. Some rows mark clone size as missing; the rest say once, few, many or name a class of expanded clone.

abundance	j_gene	v_gene	d_gene	CDR3nt	CDR3aa
-	TRBJ2-3	TRBV6-2/TRBV6-3	-	TGTGCCAGCAGTCCCAGGGGGGCTCCTGGACAGGATACGCAGTATTTT	CASSPRGAPGQDTQYF
-	TRBJ1-1	TRBV27	-	TGTGCCAGCAGTCTTTTTGGGCTGAACACTGAAGCTTTCTTT	CASSLFGLNTEAFF
-	TRBJ2-1	TRBV5-4	TRBD1	TGTGCCAGCAGCCCCCCTGGGGACAGGGGTGGAAATGAGCAGTTCTTC	CASSPPGDRGGNEQFF
-	TRBJ2-7	TRBV3-1/TRBV3-2	-	TGTGCCAGCAGTCTAAACTACGAGCAGTACTTC	CASSLNYEQYF
few	TRBJ1-2	TRBV9	-	TGTGCCAGCAGCGTAGCCGACAGGCCCCTGAGCTACACCTTC	CASSVADRPLSYTF
-	TRBJ2-7	TRBV28	TRBD1	TGTGCCAGCAGGTGGACAGGGGGAGGGTACGAGCAGTACTTC	CASRWTGGGYEQYF
-	TRBJ1-3	TRBV19	TRBD1	TGTGCCAGTAGTACCGGACAGGGAAGATCTGGAAACACCATATATTTT	CASSTGQGRSGNTIYF
-	TRBJ2-7	TRBV9	-	TGTGCCAGCAGCCCTGGACAGCCTTCCTACGAGCAGTACTTC	CASSPGQPSYEQYF
-	TRBJ2-5	TRBV4-1	-	TGCGCCAGCAGCCGTAGCGCTGAGGAGACCCAGTACTTC	CASSRSAEETQYF
-	TRBJ1-3	TRBV25-1	-	TGTGCCAGCAGTGAATTCGCGGCAAGCTCTGGAAACACCATATATTTT	CASSEFAASSGNTIYF
-	TRBJ2-7	TRBV27	TRBD2	TGTGCCAGCAGTTCGGGGGGACTAAAGCAGTACTTC	CASSSGGLKQYF
-	TRBJ1-2	TRBV7-3	-	TGTGCCAGCAGCTTATACGGTCGCGCCGTAGATTTTGGCTACACCTTC	CASSLYGRAVDFGYTF
-	TRBJ1-2	TRBV28	-	TGTGCCAGCAGTTCTTCTCAGGGGCGAGGGTATGGCTACACCTTC	CASSSSQGRGYGYTF
-	TRBJ2-7	TRBV13	TRBD2	TGTGCCAGCAGCCTAGGACTAGCCCAAGCACGCGAGCAGTACTTC	CASSLGLAQAREQYF
-	TRBJ2-7	TRBV9	TRBD2	TGTGCCAGCAGCCCACCGCCGGGAGGGCTCGAGCAGTACTTC	CASSPPPGGLEQYF
-	TRBJ1-1	TRBV6-1	TRBD1	TGTGCCAGCAGTGACGATTCGACAGGGGCCACTGAAGCTTTCTTT	CASSDDSTGATEAFF
-	TRBJ2-1	TRBV29-1	-	TGCAGCGTCGATGGGCTTGCGGGGAATGAGCAGTTCTTC	CSVDGLAGNEQFF
few	TRBJ2-7	TRBV19	TRBD1	TGTGCCAGTAGCGTATCAGGGACAGGAATCGACGAGCAGTACTTC	CASSVSGTGIDEQYF
-	TRBJ1-2	TRBV19	TRBD1	TGTGCCAGTAGAAACCGGGACAGGGGCTATGGCTACACCTTC	CASRNRDRGYGYTF
-	TRBJ2-4	TRBV28	-	TGTGCCAGCAGTTGGGCGGGCCAAGCCAAAAACATTCAGTACTTC	CASSWAGQAKNIQYF
-	TRBJ2-1	TRBV4-1	-	TGCGCCAGCAGCCAAGGGGTTAGCGGCTCCTACAATGAGCAGTTCTTC	CASSQGVSGSYNEQFF
-	TRBJ2-7	TRBV28	-	TGTGCCAGCAGTTTACCCCCCCTCTACGAGCAGTACTTC	CASSLPPLYEQYF
once	TRBJ2-7	TRBV28	TRBD2	TGTGCCAGCAGTACGGTAGCGGGAGGCCTCTACGAGCAGTACTTC	CASSTVAGGLYEQYF
once	TRBJ2-5	TRBV27	TRBD1	TGTGCCAGCAGTTTAGGGACAGGGTGGGGGGAGACCCAGTACTTC	CASSLGTGWGETQYF
few	TRBJ2-7	TRBV24-1	-	TGTGCCACCAGTGATTTGCAGGGGAGCCCGCGTGTAGACTTC	CATSDLQGSPRVDF
-	TRBJ1-2	TRBV2	-	TGTGCCAGCAGTGTTTCGGGGTCAGCTAACTATGGCTACACCTTC	CASSVSGSANYGYTF
-	TRBJ1-5	TRBV7-9	-	TGTGCCAGCAGCCCGCAGGGTAGCAATCAGCCCCAGCATTTT	CASSPQGSNQPQHF
few	TRBJ2-7	TRBV14	TRBD1	TGTGCCAGCAGCCAAGAAAGGTCGACAGGGGGCGGCTTTAAGCAGTACTTC	CASSQERSTGGGFKQYF
-	TRBJ2-2	TRBV7-2	TRBD2	TGTGCCAGCAGCCCCTTGGCCGGACTAGCGGCGAACACCGGGGAGCTGTTTTTT	CASSPLAGLAANTGELFF
-	TRBJ2-7	TRBV29-1	TRBD2	TGCAGCGTGAGGGGCTATAGCGGGCTTCCCTACGAGCAGTACTTC	CSVRGYSGLPYEQYF
-	TRBJ2-2	TRBV5-4	-	TGTGCCAGCAGCTTGGGCGGGAACACCGGGGAGCTGTTTTTT	CASSLGGNTGELFF
-	TRBJ2-2	TRBV19	-	TGTGCCAGTAGTATTCTGAGATCGAACACCGGGGAGCTGTTTTTT	CASSILRSNTGELFF
-	TRBJ2-3	TRBV19	TRBD2	TGTGCCAGTAGTATAAGGACTAGCGGCACCACAGATACGCAGTATTTT	CASSIRTSGTTDTQYF
-	TRBJ2-7	TRBV21-1	-	TGTGCCAGCAGCAAAGTGCCCGGGACTAGGCACGAGCAGTACTTC	CASSKVPGTRHEQYF
-	TRBJ1-2	TRBV19	-	TGTGCCAGTAGTACCGGACAGCGCCGAGGGGGCTACACCTTC	CASSTGQRRGGYTF
-	TRBJ2-7	TRBV6-5	-	TGTGCCAGCAGGAAGCCAGGGTTTAGCTCCTACGAGCAGTACTTC	CASRKPGFSSYEQYF
-	TRBJ1-1	TRBV9	-	TGTGCCAGCAGCGTGGGGAGGCGGGAGAACACTGAAGCTTTCTTT	CASSVGRRENTEAFF
-	TRBJ1-2	TRBV5-1	TRBD1	TGCGCCAGCAGCCTGGGACAGGGGGCGCGGGGCTACACCTTC	CASSLGQGARGYTF
-	TRBJ2-2	TRBV18	-	TGTGCCAGCTCGCGCGACAGAGACACCGGGGAGCTGTTTTTT	CASSRDRDTGELFF
-	TRBJ2-3	TRBV11-2	-	TGTGCCAGCTTCCTATGGGGCAGGGTGGGCACAGATACGCAGTATTTT	CASFLWGRVGTDTQYF
-	TRBJ2-3	TRBV7-9	TRBD2	TGTGCCAGCAGCTTACTTGTCACTAGCGGGAGTCCAGATACGCAGTATTTT	CASSLLVTSGSPDTQYF
-	TRBJ1-5	TRBV5-8	TRBD1	TGTGCCAGCAGCTTGTACGGGACAGCGTATAGCAATCAGCCCCAGCATTTT	CASSLYGTAYSNQPQHF
-	TRBJ1-2	TRBV9	-	TGTGCCAGCGGAGGCAGGCTCTATGGCTACACCTTC	CASGGRLYGYTF
-	TRBJ2-5	TRBV19	-	TGTGCCAGTAGTCCTCAGGGTGGAGAGACCCAGTACTTC	CASSPQGGETQYF
-	TRBJ2-1	TRBV27	TRBD1	TGTGCCAGCAGTTACGGGACAGGCCCTACCTACAATGAGCAGTTCTTC	CASSYGTGPTYNEQFF
-	TRBJ2-1	TRBV13	TRBD2	TGTGCCAGCATCAAAACGGGACTAGCGACCAATGAGCAGTTCTTC	CASIKTGLATNEQFF
-	TRBJ1-5	TRBV28	-	TGTGCCAGCCAAGGGTGGGGGGCGCGGGAGAGCAATCAGCCCCAGCATTTT	CASQGWGARESNQPQHF
-	TRBJ1-3	TRBV19	-	TGTGCCAGTAGTTCCATTGACAGCTCTGGAAACACCATATATTTT	CASSSIDSSGNTIYF
-	TRBJ2-3	TRBV7-3	-	TGTGCCAGCAGCTCTCCGGGACAACCGGATACGCAGTATTTT	CASSSPGQPDTQYF
-	TRBJ2-1	TRBV12-5	TRBD1	TGTGCTAGTGGTTTGGACCGCCGGGACAGGGGGTTTGGTGAGCAGTTCTTC	CASGLDRRDRGFGEQFF
-	TRBJ2-2	TRBV11-2	TRBD2	TGTGCCAGCAGACTTAGCGGGAGAAGAGCCGGGGAGCTGTTTTTT	CASRLSGRRAGELFF
-	TRBJ1-2	TRBV28	-	TGTGCCAGCAGTGACAGTAACTATGGCTACACCTTC	CASSDSNYGYTF
once	TRBJ2-5	TRBV18	-	TGTGCCAGCTCACCCCCGGGAGTCCAAGAGACCCAGTACTTC	CASSPPGVQETQYF
-	TRBJ1-5	TRBV19	-	TGTGCCAGTACCACGACAGCCCTGGGGTCCCAGCATTTT	CASTTTALGSQHF
-	TRBJ1-5	TRBV6-2/TRBV6-3	-	TGTGCCAGCAGCCTATTACATAACCCGAATCAGCCCCAGCATTTT	CASSLLHNPNQPQHF